A selection of T cell receptor beta chains follows, all from one sample in a study of beta chain features in type 1 diabetes. The assay was immunoSEQ multiplex PCR, and TCRdb's table has in-frame clones only and misses some. The top ten clones hold roughly 0.7% of a sample with some 150,000 clones, approximately 9.1% of them seen once. The material sequenced was central memory CD4+ T cells from blood. These TCRs come from a woman aged 25 to 39 with type 1 diabetes. Each CDR3 is given with its conserved first and last residue. A D gene is named only where the DNA matches it firmly. Clone size is shown for a subset of rows, as once, few, many or a class of expanded clone.

v_gene,j_gene,abundance,d_gene,CDR3aa,CDR3nt
TRBV4-2,TRBJ1-3,few,.,CASSQDMDSAGNTIYF,TGTGCCAGCAGCCAAGACATGGACAGTGCTGGAAACACCATATATTTT
TRBV5-1,TRBJ2-2,few,TRBD2,CATTPGGGPTGELFF,TGCGCCACCACCCCCGGGGGAGGGCCCACCGGGGAGCTGTTTTTT
TRBV11-2,TRBJ2-7,.,TRBD1,CASSRDRAYEQYF,TGTGCCAGCAGCCGGGACAGAGCCTACGAGCAGTACTTC
TRBV2,TRBJ2-7,.,TRBD2,CASRARTSGNYEQYF,TGTGCCAGCAGAGCCCGGACTAGCGGGAACTACGAGCAGTACTTC
TRBV28,TRBJ2-7,.,TRBD1,CASSLQGAISYEQYF,TGTGCCAGCAGTTTACAGGGGGCGATCTCCTACGAGCAGTACTTC
TRBV11-2,TRBJ1-2,few,TRBD1,CASSLTGQGGYGYTF,TGTGCCAGCAGCTTAACCGGGCAGGGGGGCTATGGCTACACCTTC
TRBV11-3,TRBJ2-1,.,.,CASSSGLQGYLNEQFF,TGTGCCAGCAGCTCAGGCCTACAGGGCTACCTCAATGAGCAGTTCTTC
TRBV7-9,TRBJ2-7,few,TRBD2,CASSYTSGSEQYF,TGTGCCAGCAGCTATACTAGCGGGAGCGAGCAGTACTTC
TRBV6-6,TRBJ2-7,.,TRBD2,CASSPSGLAGSEQYF,TGTGCCAGCAGTCCATCAGGACTAGCGGGAAGCGAGCAGTACTTC
TRBV16,TRBJ1-5,.,TRBD1,CASSQGGRDRGKKPQHF,TGTGCCAGCAGCCAAGGGGGAAGGGACAGGGGAAAGAAGCCCCAGCATTTT
TRBV6-5,TRBJ2-6,.,.,CASSLAGANVLTF,TGTGCCAGCAGCCTTGCTGGGGCCAACGTCCTGACTTTC
TRBV5-1,TRBJ1-1,.,TRBD1,CASSIWTGKAEAFF,TGCGCCAGCAGCATCTGGACAGGGAAGGCTGAAGCTTTCTTT
TRBV10-3,TRBJ2-3,.,TRBD2,CAISEPEREGPDTQYF,TGTGCCATCAGTGAGCCCGAGCGGGAGGGACCAGATACGCAGTATTTT
TRBV11-2,TRBJ2-1,.,TRBD1,CASSSVDRARSEQFF,TGTGCCAGCAGCTCCGTAGACAGGGCTAGGAGTGAGCAGTTCTTC
TRBV10-3,TRBJ2-7,.,TRBD2,CASSSHFVGGIYEQYF,TGTGCCAGCAGTTCCCATTTTGTGGGAGGGATCTACGAGCAGTACTTC
TRBV19,TRBJ2-7,few,TRBD1,CASSLGQGHEQYF,TGTGCCAGTAGCCTGGGACAGGGACACGAGCAGTACTTC
TRBV5-4,TRBJ2-3,few,TRBD2,CASSERTSGSTDTQYF,TGTGCCAGCAGTGAAAGGACTAGCGGGAGCACAGATACGCAGTATTTT
TRBV28,TRBJ1-2,.,.,CASSTQAGAYGYTF,TGTGCCAGCAGCACCCAAGCTGGGGCATATGGCTACACCTTC
TRBV6-1,TRBJ1-2,.,.,CASIGQSDFYGYTF,TGTGCCTCTATAGGACAGAGCGACTTCTATGGCTACACCTTC
TRBV30,TRBJ1-3,.,.,CAWSVGYSGNTIYF,TGTGCCTGGAGTGTCGGGTACTCTGGAAACACCATATATTTT
TRBV7-9,TRBJ1-4,few,.,CASSETGAEKLFF,TGTGCCAGCAGCGAGACGGGTGCGGAAAAACTGTTTTTT
TRBV7-9,TRBJ2-3,many,.,CASTPSQYSTDTQYF,TGTGCCAGCACCCCCTCCCAGTATAGCACAGATACGCAGTATTTT
TRBV7-3,TRBJ2-3,.,TRBD2,CASSPGLAGGSDTQYF,TGTGCCAGCAGTCCCGGACTAGCGGGAGGTTCAGATACGCAGTATTTT
TRBV30,TRBJ2-3,.,.,CAWGGSDTQYF,TGTGCCTGGGGAGGGTCGGATACGCAGTATTTT
TRBV27,TRBJ1-5,few,.,CASSFTMTGDQPQHF,TGTGCCAGCAGTTTTACAATGACGGGGGATCAGCCCCAGCATTTT
TRBV9,TRBJ2-1,.,TRBD2,CASNPGGRAYNEQFF,TGTGCCAGCAATCCTGGCGGGAGGGCCTACAATGAGCAGTTCTTC
TRBV18,TRBJ2-3,.,.,CASSPLLAVTDTQYF,TGTGCCAGCTCACCTCTGCTAGCTGTCACAGATACGCAGTATTTT
TRBV7-7,TRBJ2-1,once,TRBD1,CASSRTGGPLVEQFF,TGTGCTAGCAGTCGGACAGGGGGCCCCCTCGTAGAGCAGTTCTTC
TRBV4-2,TRBJ1-1,many,.,CASTSRLGDTEAFF,TGTGCCAGCACCTCCCGGCTCGGGGACACTGAAGCTTTCTTT
TRBV2,TRBJ2-1,.,TRBD1,CASRVEVDRETYNEQFF,TGTGCCAGCAGGGTTGAAGTAGACAGGGAAACCTACAATGAGCAGTTCTTC
TRBV11-2,TRBJ2-1,few,TRBD2,CASSLDVTSGVSSYNEQFF,TGTGCCAGCAGCTTAGATGTCACTAGCGGTGTGAGCTCCTACAATGAGCAGTTCTTC
TRBV5-4,TRBJ1-1,.,.,CASTQDQAYTEAFF,TGTGCCAGCACGCAAGACCAGGCTTACACTGAAGCTTTCTTT
TRBV2,TRBJ2-5,few,TRBD2,CASSVQGGEETQYF,TGTGCCAGCAGTGTCCAGGGAGGGGAAGAGACCCAGTACTTC
TRBV29-1,TRBJ1-4,.,.,CSAREGTNEKLFF,TGCAGCGCGAGGGAGGGAACTAATGAAAAACTGTTTTTT
TRBV7-9,TRBJ2-7,.,.,CASSPGRVADLSYEQYF,TGTGCCAGCAGCCCCGGCCGTGTAGCGGACCTCTCCTACGAGCAGTACTTC
TRBV21-1,TRBJ2-2,few,.,CASSKDPRLGREGLGGELFF,TGTGCCAGCAGCAAAGATCCAAGACTAGGGCGGGAGGGCCTAGGCGGGGAGCTGTTTTTT
TRBV20-1,TRBJ2-5,.,.,CSAKAETQYF,TGCAGTGCTAAAGCGGAGACCCAGTACTTC
TRBV30,TRBJ1-1,.,TRBD1,CAWTLDRGTEAFF,TGTGCCTGGACCCTGGACAGGGGCACTGAAGCTTTCTTT
TRBV28,TRBJ1-3,few,.,CASSFQGSGNTIYF,TGTGCCAGCAGTTTTCAGGGGTCGGGAAACACCATATATTTT
TRBV11-2,TRBJ2-5,.,.,CASSFSQSETQYF,TGTGCCAGCAGCTTTAGCCAATCGGAGACCCAGTACTTC
TRBV7-3,TRBJ2-1,few,TRBD2,CASSRTSGSGYEQFF,TGTGCCAGCAGTCGCACTAGCGGGAGTGGATATGAGCAGTTCTTC
TRBV30,TRBJ1-5,.,.,CAWSARGNQPQHF,TGTGCCTGGAGTGCCAGGGGAAATCAGCCCCAGCATTTT
TRBV29-1,TRBJ2-2,few,TRBD1,CSVVPDRKNTGELFF,TGCAGCGTTGTCCCGGACAGGAAGAACACCGGGGAGCTGTTTTTT
TRBV28,TRBJ2-7,.,.,CASSTLWGVRAGSYEQYF,TGTGCCAGCAGTACACTATGGGGGGTCAGGGCAGGCTCCTACGAGCAGTACTTC
TRBV2,TRBJ2-1,few,.,CASSFGTQQNNEQFF,TGTGCCAGCAGTTTCGGGACACAGCAAAACAATGAGCAGTTCTTC
TRBV19,TRBJ2-3,.,.,CASSSPQGRDTQYF,TGTGCCAGTAGTAGCCCCCAGGGTCGAGATACGCAGTATTTT
TRBV29-1,TRBJ2-2,few,TRBD1,CSVLTGLSTGELFF,TGCAGCGTTTTGACAGGGTTAAGCACCGGGGAGCTGTTTTTT
TRBV27,TRBJ2-7,few,TRBD2,CASSVPGLAYEQYF,TGTGCCAGCAGTGTCCCGGGACTAGCGTACGAGCAGTACTTC
TRBV10-3,TRBJ1-1,.,.,CAISESEGVGTEAFF,TGTGCCATCAGTGAGTCTGAGGGAGTGGGCACTGAAGCTTTCTTT
TRBV15,TRBJ2-5,few,.,CATSRDLQGETQYF,TGTGCCACCAGCAGAGATCTGCAGGGAGAGACCCAGTACTTC
TRBV6-5,TRBJ2-1,few,.,CASSYSPSAAREQFF,TGTGCCAGCAGTTACTCGCCTAGCGCAGCCAGAGAGCAGTTCTTC
TRBV25-1,TRBJ2-7,few,TRBD2,CASRTSGTYEQYF,TGTGCCAGCCGGACTAGCGGGACCTACGAGCAGTACTTC
TRBV7-3,TRBJ2-5,.,TRBD2,CASSSLGSSGETQYF,TGTGCCAGCAGCTCCCTCGGGTCTAGCGGAGAGACCCAGTACTTC
TRBV6-1,TRBJ2-7,few,TRBD1,CASTSSTGGGEQYF,TGTGCCAGCACCTCGTCGACAGGGGGGGGAGAGCAGTACTTC
TRBV2,TRBJ2-3,.,.,CASSAKSTDTQYF,TGTGCCAGCAGTGCAAAAAGCACAGATACGCAGTATTTT
TRBV9,TRBJ2-7,.,TRBD2,CASSFGLAGGDYEQYF,TGTGCCAGCAGCTTCGGACTAGCGGGAGGGGACTACGAGCAGTACTTC